This T cell receptor beta chain was sequenced during a study of OX40 agonist ivuxolimab in advanced cancers. Background on the study: The dose-escalation cohort was approximately 80% male, with a mean age of 60 years, ranging roughly 20 to 90. Study results and limitations: CD8+ T cells (on average) carried more expanded clones than CD4+ T cells.

At cycle 4 day 1, cycle 7 day 1, and baseline, blood was sampled. Sequenced by immunoSEQ multiplex PCR; TCRdb stores in-frame clones only, minus some. The table lists 96,000 or so clones, about 90% of them singletons, with around 1.6% in the top ten. As concerns this clone: What it binds is unknown.

V gave up 6 bases and J gave up 4 bases; unmatched junction bases: 9. The CDR3 length is 15 residues. Germline values: CDR1 MNHEY, CDR2 SVGAGI. Material: CD4+ or CD8+ T cells sorted from blood, obtained in a trial of the OX40 agonist ivuxolimab. The chain links TRBV6-5 to TRBJ2-7; 10 bases fit TRBD1. The receptor comes from an adult with an advanced solid tumor such as melanoma, head and neck, liver or kidney cancer. CDR3 sequence: CASSLTGGAGYEQYF. DNA of the CDR3: TGTGCCAGCAGCTTGACAGGGGGCGCCGGTTACGAGCAGTACTTC.